One and the same sample provided the 30 T cell receptor beta chains below, sequenced in a study of human T cells and chemical hapten exposure. Stated time point: patch test 1, 2 weeks after DPC sensitization. Treatment: therapeutic diphenylcyclopropenone sensitization with weekly scalp DPC. From the RACE reads, TCRdb called clonotypes with MiXCR, one entry per CDR3 protein. The sample holds tens of thousands of distinct CDR3 sequences, about 12% seen once. Sequenced here: whole blood, sampled in connection with sensitization to the hapten diphenylcyclopropenone (DPC). The origin of the receptors is a woman aged 55-70 years with alopecia areata. Some clones in this sample may be carry-over from other donors' samples.

A word on this clonotype: The junction shows a germline mismatch at one end, possibly a read error. The J gene is TRBJ1-2, the V gene TRBV20-1; D gene unclear. The CDR3 length is 14 residues. Germline lookup yields CDR1 DFQATT and CDR2 SNEGSKA (reference sequence). The CDR3 nucleotides read TGCTGTGCCAATGACGGAGGGCTCCCCTATGGCTACACCTTC. This encodes CCANDGGLPYGYTF.

This clonotype was picked up a small number of times. The gene calls are TRBV6-6 and TRBJ1-1; no firm D call. Between the trimmed V and J ends, which lost 3 bases and 4 bases, there was a span of 9 bases. Germline V gives CDR1 MNHNY, CDR2 SVGAGI (reference sequence). The CDR3 extends over 13 amino acids. CDR3 in amino acids: CASSYPPGTEAFF. The CDR3 DNA follows: TGTGCCAGCAGTTATCCCCCTGGCACTGAAGCTTTCTTT.

This clonotype was detected once. J is TRBJ1-1 and V is TRBV5-1; no reliable D call. The CDR3 totals 14 residues. Germline assignment: CDR1 SGHRS and CDR2 YFSETQ. Trimming took 3 bases from V and 3 from J, leaving 12 bases between them. CDR3 nucleotide sequence: TGCGCCAGCAGCTCCGGAGGAGGATACACTGAAGCTTTCTTT. It specifies CASSSGGGYTEAFF.

V gene TRBV20-1 combines with J gene TRBJ2-3; 9 bases fit TRBD2. In germline, CDR1 is DFQATT, CDR2 SNEGSKA (reference sequence). This CDR3 spans 17 amino acids. V gave up 3 bases and J gave up 4 bases; unmatched junction bases: 14. The CDR3 nucleotides read TGCAGTGCTAGTGTCCTCGGGACTAGCCTCAATCCAGATACGCAGTATTTT. This sequence encodes CSASVLGTSLNPDTQYF.

A few counts support this clonotype. The J gene is TRBJ2-1, the V gene TRBV10-3; 7 bases fit TRBD2. This CDR3 is built from 16 residues. Germline V gene lookup returns CDR1 ENHRY and CDR2 SYGVKD. Trimming at V came to 2 bases and at J to 2 bases, leaving 6 bases not matched to a gene. CDR3 sequence (DNA): TGTGCCATCAGTGAGCCGGGACTACATACCTACAATGAGCAGTTCTTC. Its protein is CAISEPGLHTYNEQFF.

This clonotype showed up many times. V gene TRBV7-6 combines with J gene TRBJ2-5; D ambiguous. Germline V gene lookup returns CDR1 SGHVS and CDR2 FNYEAQ. The ends were cut back, 2 bases at V and 5 bases at J, with 15 bases in the middle. CDR3 length: 15 residues. As DNA, the CDR3 is TGTGCCAGCAGCTTATCTCTCGGGCTGGTTGAGACCCAGTACTTC. It is translated as CASSLSLGLVETQYF.

This clonotype was seen ten or more times. V usage is TRBV29-1 and J usage is TRBJ1-6; D is ambiguous. Germline V gene lookup returns CDR1 SQVTM and CDR2 ANQGSEA. V shed 5 bases and J shed 8 bases, with 13 bases lying between them. The CDR3 loop spans 13 amino acids. CDR3 amino acids: CSVRKNQDSPLHF. The CDR3, as DNA: TGCAGCGTTAGAAAAAATCAGGATTCACCCCTCCACTTT.

Many counts were recorded for this clonotype. V and J are TRBV28 and TRBJ1-2, with 9 positions matching TRBD1. In germline, CDR1 is MDHEN, CDR2 SYDVKM. V gave up 1 base and J gave up 3 bases; unmatched junction bases: 12. The CDR3 totals 18 residues. In DNA, the CDR3 is TGTGCCAGCAGTTTATTAGCGGAGGGAGGACAGGGGTACTATGGCTACACCTTC. It specifies CASSLLAEGGQGYYGYTF.

The chain is built from TRBV2 and TRBJ1-2, with 7 bases aligning to TRBD1. The CDR3 contains 14 residues. Germline values: CDR1 SNHLY, CDR2 FYNNEI. The V and J ends lost 3 bases and 4 bases, in that order; junction bases with no gene match: 5. As DNA, the CDR3 is TGTGCCAGCAGTGAGTCCGGGACAGTCTATGGCTACACCTTC. As protein: CASSESGTVYGYTF.

V gene TRBV2 combines with J gene TRBJ2-1, with 8 bases matching TRBD2. CDR1 is SNHLY and CDR2 is FYNNEI in the germline V gene. V trimming: 10 bases; J trimming: 6 bases; junction bases outside the gene matches: 11. CDR3 length: 14 residues. The CDR3 protein is CATKYQRGSNEQFF. The CDR3 nucleotides read TGTGCCACCAAATACCAGCGGGGGAGCAATGAGCAGTTCTTC. The entire variable domain, with the rest obtained from reference TRBV2 and TRBJ2-1, is as follows: EPEVTQTPSHQVTQMGQEVILRCVPISNHLYFYWYRQILGQKVEFLVSFYNNEISEKSEIFDDQFSVERPDGSNFTLKIRSTKLEDSAMYFCATKYQRGSNEQFFGPGTRLTVL.

The chain carries TRBV20-1 and TRBJ2-5; 8 bases agree with TRBD1. V shed 7 bases, J shed 4 bases, and the junction held 8 bases outside the gene matches. The germline CDR1 and CDR2 sequences are DFQATT and SNEGSKA (reference sequence). This CDR3 spans 13 amino acids. The CDR3 reads CSEKGQGAETQYF. The DNA for the CDR3 is TGCAGTGAAAAAGGACAGGGCGCAGAGACCCAGTACTTC.

This rearrangement joins TRBV12-3 or TRBV12-4 to TRBJ2-1; D might be TRBD1 or TRBD2, each matching 6 bases. This CDR3 spans 18 amino acids. The ends were cut back, 5 bases at V and 1 base at J, with 21 bases in the middle. DNA of the CDR3: TGTGCCAGCAGTACCGGGGGCCCTTTCTTTAGGTCCTACAATGAGCAGTTCTTC. This gives the protein CASSTGGPFFRSYNEQFF.

CDR3 nucleotide sequence: TGTGCCAGCAGCCTAGGAGGGGGGGTGCGCCCGGATACGCAGTATTTT. Translation: CASSLGGGVRPDTQYF. The rearrangement uses TRBV3-1 and TRBJ2-3; tentative D call: TRBD2 (7 bases). The CDR3 sequence is 16 residues long. V was trimmed by 4 bases and J by 6 bases, leaving 20 bases between them. The germline CDR1 and CDR2 sequences are LGHDT and YNNKEL (reference sequence).

In its sample, this clonotype was seen a few times. This chain uses TRBV11-2 with TRBJ2-7, with D possibly being TRBD2 (6 bases). This CDR3 contains 15 residues. With 2 bases removed from V and 6 bases from J, the gap between germline ends came to 17 bases. The V gene's germline CDR1 is SGHAT and CDR2 FQNNGV. The CDR3 coding sequence is TGTGCCAGCAGCTTAATGCGGGGACCGATAGGCGAGCAGTACTTC. This sequence encodes CASSLMRGPIGEQYF.

This clonotype has at least ten counts. The gene calls are TRBV6-6 and TRBJ1-6; D unresolved. The V and J ends lost 6 bases and 6 bases respectively, with 9 bases between them. The germline V gene encodes CDR1 MNHNY and CDR2 SVGAGI (reference sequence). The CDR3 consists of 13 residues. The CDR3 nucleotides are TGTGCCAGCAGAGCGGGTTTTAATTCACCCCTCCACTTT. This codes for CASRAGFNSPLHF.

This rearrangement joins TRBV20-1 to TRBJ2-4, with D uncertain. Germline V gene sequence: CDR1 DFQATT, CDR2 SNEGSKA (reference sequence). This CDR3 contains 14 residues. Trimming shortened V by 7 bases and J by 0 bases, and 13 bases separated the two germline ends. The CDR3 reads CSVRLVLAKNIQYF. As DNA, the CDR3 is TGCAGTGTGCGATTGGTGTTAGCCAAAAACATTCAGTACTTC.

This clonotype was seen many times. V gene TRBV7-9 combines with J gene TRBJ2-1, with TRBD2 matching 11 bases. The germline gives CDR1 SEHNR, CDR2 FQNEAQ (reference sequence). V was pared by 5 bases and J by 8 bases, with 11 bases of the junction left unmatched. The CDR3 has 16 amino acids. CDR3 DNA sequence: TGTGCCAGCAGCCTCCGCTTGACTAGCGGGGTCGATGAGCAGTTCTTC. This encodes CASSLRLTSGVDEQFF. The whole variable domain, remainder taken from reference TRBV7-9 and TRBJ2-1, is DTGVSQNPRHKITKRGQNVTFRCDPISEHNRLYWYRQTLGQGPEFLTYFQNEAQLEKSRLLSDRFSAERPKGSFSTLEIQRTEQGDSAMYLCASSLRLTSGVDEQFFGPGTRLTVL.

This clonotype has only a few counts. CDR3 region: CASSLDTEKLFF. CDR3 DNA: TGTGCCAGCAGCTTAGATACTGAAAAACTGTTTTTT. J is TRBJ1-4 and V is TRBV7-9; D not resolved. The CDR3 runs to 12 residues. V was clipped by 1 base and J by 7 bases, with 4 bases between them. From germline, CDR1 is SEHNR and CDR2 FQNEAQ (reference sequence).

This clonotype was observed at least ten times. This chain joins TRBV3-1 and TRBJ1-5, with D possibly matching TRBD1 (6 bases). V lost 4 bases and J 5 bases, leaving 12 bases between the germline ends. The CDR3 totals 14 residues. Germline loops: CDR1 LGHDT, CDR2 YNNKEL (reference sequence). The chain's CDR3 is CASSRYREDQPQHF. Here the CDR3 DNA reads TGTGCCAGCAGCCGGTACAGGGAGGATCAGCCCCAGCATTTT.

The V gene is TRBV6-1, the J gene TRBJ1-1; possible D gene TRBD1, 5 bases. The germline V gene has CDR1 MNHNS and CDR2 SASEGT. There are 14 residues in the CDR3. V lost 5 bases and J 10 bases, leaving 20 bases between the germline ends. The CDR3 coding sequence is TGTGCCAGCAGTAAGACAGCACCGCCAGAGGTAGCTTTCTTT. This encodes CASSKTAPPEVAFF.

This clonotype was detected many times. The rearrangement links TRBV20-1 to TRBJ2-2; 9 bases line up with TRBD2. The CDR3 has 16 residues. V shed 0 bases, J shed 4 bases, and the junction held 6 bases outside the gene matches. Germline-derived CDR1 and CDR2 are DFQATT and SNEGSKA (reference sequence). The CDR3 DNA is TGCAGTGCTAGAGACGGACGAGCGGGGGGCACCGGGGAGCTGTTTTTT. This sequence encodes CSARDGRAGGTGELFF.

This clonotype was counted many times. The J gene is TRBJ2-3, the V gene TRBV18; 8 bases are a match to TRBD1. The CDR3 sequence is 16 residues long. Germline loops: CDR1 KGHSH, CDR2 LQKENI. Trimming cost V 6 bases and J 9 bases; bases outside gene matches: 17. CDR3 sequence reads: CASSPLDRGGTGTQYF. The CDR3 nucleotides read TGTGCCAGCTCCCCTCTCGACAGGGGCGGGACTGGCACGCAGTATTTT.

The sample holds a few counts of this clonotype. The chain has TRBV11-1 and TRBJ2-6; D ambiguous. With 5 bases removed from V and 0 bases from J, the gap between germline ends came to 8 bases. There are 15 residues in the CDR3. Looked up from germline, CDR1 is SGHAT and CDR2 is FQDESV (reference sequence). The DNA of the CDR3 is TGTGCCAGCAGCCCATATTACTCTGGGGCCAACGTCCTGACTTTC. Residues: CASSPYYSGANVLTF.

The V call is TRBV9, the J call TRBJ1-4, with 10 bases that match TRBD1. The CDR3 runs 14 residues. The V gene's germline CDR1 is SGDLS and CDR2 YYNGEE. Trimming removed 3 bases from V and 5 bases from J; junction bases left unmatched: 1. CDR3 coding DNA: TGTGCCAGCAGCGGGGGACAGGGGAATGAAAAACTGTTTTTT. This codes for CASSGGQGNEKLFF.

The chain recombines TRBV20-1 with TRBJ1-1, with D unclear. V was clipped by 7 bases and J by 5 bases, with 11 bases between them. Per the germline V gene, CDR1 is DFQATT and CDR2 is SNEGSKA (reference sequence). The CDR3 covers 11 residues. The CDR3 region is CSVIDATEAFF. CDR3 nucleotides: TGCAGTGTTATAGATGCTACTGAAGCTTTCTTT.

The V gene is TRBV5-1, the J gene TRBJ1-6, with D possibly TRBD1 on 6 matching bases. The germline V gene has CDR1 SGHRS and CDR2 YFSETQ. There are 16 residues in the CDR3. Trimming removed 4 bases from V and 6 bases from J, with 17 bases in between. The CDR3 DNA reads as TGCGCCAGCAGCGCTAATACCGGGACAAGTAATTCACCCCTCCACTTT. Its protein product is CASSANTGTSNSPLHF.

The chain combines TRBV20-1 with TRBJ2-3, with 7 bases aligning to TRBD2. The germline V gene has CDR1 DFQATT and CDR2 SNEGSKA (reference sequence). V lost 6 bases and J lost 2; bases outside the gene matches: 5. The CDR3 extends over 13 amino acids. Written as DNA, the CDR3 is TGCAGTGCCAGACTAGCCCTCACAGATACGCAGTATTTT. Its protein is CSARLALTDTQYF.

The gene calls are TRBV20-1 and TRBJ2-3; 7 bases are shared with TRBD2. Germline CDR1 DFQATT, CDR2 SNEGSKA (reference sequence). With V trimmed by 5 bases and J by 2 bases, 4 bases remained unmatched. This CDR3 region has 13 residues. The DNA of the CDR3 is TGCAGTGCTGCCAGCGGGGCCACAGATACGCAGTATTTT. Amino acids: CSAASGATDTQYF.

This clonotype has at least ten counts. The V and J genes are TRBV6-1 and TRBJ2-5; D is ambiguous. The V and J ends lost 6 bases and 2 bases respectively, with 10 bases between them. Germline values: CDR1 MNHNS, CDR2 SASEGT. The CDR3 runs 13 residues. The DNA for the CDR3 is TGTGCCAGCAGGACGAACAGTCAAGAGACCCAGTACTTC. Protein sequence: CASRTNSQETQYF.

This clonotype was seen only a few times. The chain couples TRBV24-1 to TRBJ1-2, with D hard to call. The CDR3 spans 15 residues. Germline V lookup: CDR1 KGHDR, CDR2 SFDVKD. Trimming pared 3 bases from V and 2 bases from J, leaving 12 bases between. CDR3 residues: CATSDAGRVNYGYTF. As DNA, the CDR3 is TGTGCCACCAGTGATGCCGGACGGGTGAACTATGGCTACACCTTC.